This TCR beta chain was recovered during a study of beta chain features in type 1 diabetes. Study results and limitations: For cells with high TCR expression, cDNA sequencing could yield over-representation. Patients with type 1 diabetes showed fewer VDJ junction insertions and more deletions.

Germline V gives CDR1 SQVTM, CDR2 ANQGSEA. This CDR3 comprises 11 residues. J gave up 5 bases and V 6 bases, and 0 bases lay outside the gene matches. This clone showed up just a few times. Its antigen is not known. Expressed TCRB transcripts got sequenced, as all isolated RNA was reverse transcribed. The assay was immunoSEQ multiplex PCR, and TCRdb's table has in-frame clones only and misses some. Of 350,000 to 450,000 clones listed, around 15% are singletons. J is TRBJ2-1 and V is TRBV29-1, with 8 nucleotides matching TRBD1. The sample was naive CD4+ T cells from blood. This TCR came from a woman younger than 35 in good health. CDR3 sequence (DNA): TGCAGCGTGACAGGGGACAATGAGCAGTTCTTC. Its protein product is CSVTGDNEQFF.